The next 8 T cell receptor beta chains were all read from a single sample in a study of early T cells in non-severe SARS-CoV-2 infection. TCRdb reprocessed the 5' RACE reads via MiXCR and lists one record per CDR3 protein. This sample has over 55,000 distinct CDR3 sequences, with roughly an eighth found just once. The sequencing sample was made of whole blood. Receptors were obtained from an adult who was a healthcare worker with PCR-confirmed SARS-CoV-2 infection or an uninfected control (not recorded which).

This clonotype occurred many times. CDR3 DNA sequence: TGTGCCAGCAGCTTCAGCCTGGTTCAAGGAACTGAAGCTTTCTTT. It codes for CASSFSLVQGTEAFF. V is TRBV5-4 and J is TRBJ1-1; no definite D call. CDR1 SGHNT and CDR2 YYREEE come from the germline V gene (reference sequence). CDR3 length: 15 residues. Trimming pared 2 bases from V and 5 bases from J, leaving 16 bases between.

The chain combines TRBV7-2 with TRBJ2-5; D is ambiguous. With 0 bases removed from V and 2 bases from J, the gap between germline ends came to 7 bases. Germline assignment: CDR1 SGHTA and CDR2 FQGNSA. This CDR3 comprises 14 residues. In DNA, the CDR3 is TGTGCCAGCAGCTTAGCTTGGGTGCAAGAGACCCAGTACTTC. This translates into CASSLAWVQETQYF.

In its sample, this clonotype was seen many times. The chain carries TRBV11-2 and TRBJ2-2; tentative D call: TRBD2 (7 bases). The germline CDR1 and CDR2 sequences are SGHAT and FQNNGV. Between the trimmed V and J ends, which lost 11 bases and 8 bases, there was a span of 15 bases. The CDR3 has 12 residues. CDR3 nucleotides: TGTGCCTGTCACAGGGAGGGGGGGGAGCTGTTTTTT. As protein: CACHREGGELFF.

This clonotype was counted ten times or more. This rearrangement joins TRBV12-3 or TRBV12-4 to TRBJ2-5, with D hard to call. The CDR3 totals 12 residues. V lost 3 bases to trimming and J lost 5 bases, with 7 bases between them. Here the CDR3 reads CASSFEGETQYF. In nucleotides, the CDR3 is TGTGCCAGCAGTTTTGAAGGGGAGACCCAGTACTTC.

This clonotype was recorded many times. The CDR3 spells CSASGPENTGELFF. CDR3 DNA: TGCAGCGCCTCAGGGCCAGAAAACACCGGGGAGCTGTTTTTT. The chain recombines TRBV29-1 with TRBJ2-2; D is perhaps TRBD1 (5 bases). V was trimmed by 7 bases and J by 2 bases, leaving 14 bases between them. Germline lookup yields CDR1 SQVTM and CDR2 ANQGSEA. CDR3 length equals 14 residues.

This clonotype was detected many times. The V and J genes are TRBV7-2 and TRBJ2-6, with TRBD1 identical over 9 bases. The CDR3 is 17 residues long. Germline CDR1 and CDR2: SGHTA and FQGNSA. V trimming: 5 bases; J trimming: 3 bases; junction bases outside the gene matches: 8. The chain's CDR3 is CASSPGTGYGGANVLTF. The CDR3 region has the DNA TGTGCCAGCAGCCCGGGGACAGGGTATGGTGGGGCCAACGTCCTGACTTTC. Drawing the rest from reference TRBV7-2 and TRBJ2-6, the complete variable domain is GAGVSQSPSNKVTEKGKDVELRCDPISGHTALYWYRQSLGQGLEFLIYFQGNSAPDKSGLPSDRFSAERTGGSVSTLTIQRTQQEDSAVYLCASSPGTGYGGANVLTFGAGSRLTVL.

This clonotype was counted at least ten times. The V gene is TRBV6-2 or TRBV6-3, the J gene TRBJ2-3; the match to TRBD1 covers 10 bases. The germline CDR1 and CDR2 sequences are MNHEY and SVGEGT. CDR3 length equals 17 residues. V trimming: 2 bases; J trimming: 4 bases; junction bases outside the gene matches: 9. The CDR3 sequence: CASSYARDRGAPDTQYF. CDR3 nucleotide sequence: TGTGCCAGCAGTTACGCTAGGGACAGGGGAGCCCCAGATACGCAGTATTTT.

This clonotype was found many times. The chain couples TRBV27 to TRBJ2-7; 8 bases are shared with TRBD1. Per the germline V gene, CDR1 is MNHEY and CDR2 is SMNVEV (reference sequence). The CDR3 has 13 amino acids. Trimming at V came to 6 bases and at J to 3 bases, leaving 4 bases not matched to a gene. The DNA of the CDR3 is TGTGCCAGCAGGCGTACAGGGGGCTACGAGCAGTACTTC. Translating it yields CASRRTGGYEQYF.